This TCR beta chain was identified in a study of regulatory T cells in long-lasting Graves disease. As for time point: newly diagnosed GD, antithyroid drugs for less than 3 months. From PBMCs, RNA was extracted and then used to make the TCR library. This clonotype was counted many times. CDR1 is LNHDA, CDR2 SQIVND, per germline (reference sequence). The length of the CDR3 is 20 residues. V was pared by 9 bases and J by 0 bases, with 22 bases of the junction left unmatched. Researchers made TCR beta libraries by using iRepertoire HTBI primers and running Arm-PCR on CDR3 regions. One entry per CDR3 protein, called by TCRdb with MiXCR from the multiplex PCR reads. The data contain 400,000 to 500,000 distinct CDR3 sequences, 15% of them singletons. These sequences were also reported in another study, on T cells in Graves' hyperthyroidism and ophthalmopathy.

The chain joins TRBV19 to TRBJ2-7; 11 bases are shared with TRBD2. The sequence came from a woman aged 35 to 49 with Graves disease. The sample in question was peripheral blood mononuclear cells (PBMCs), obtained at new diagnosis, from a patient treated with antithyroid drugs. The CDR3 DNA is TGTGCCAGCCCAATCGGGGGACGGGGTAGACTAGCGGGGACCTCCTACGAGCAGTACTTC. Protein product: CASPIGGRGRLAGTSYEQYF. The full variable domain, with the rest looked up from reference TRBV19 and TRBJ2-7, is DGGITQSPKYLFRKEGQNVTLSCEQNLNHDAMYWYRQDPGQGLRLIYYSQIVNDFQKGDIAEGYSVSREKKESFPLTVTSAQKNPTAFYLCASPIGGRGRLAGTSYEQYFGPGTRLTVT.